This entry features one T cell receptor beta chain sequence. Its cognate antigen is unknown. The sample is drawn from a study of shared clonotypes between healthy human individuals. As for the study in general: Aged 18 to 49, the donors were two women and a few men.

Study processing details: Quality scores were absent from the junction-only immunoSEQ sequences, so filtering differed. Produced via immunoSEQ multiplex PCR; TCRdb's table is partial and in-frame only. From that table come the V and J calls and clone size; the DNA was used to work out D and trimming. The sample carries around 2.1 million clones, nearly 97% recorded once. Study-level findings and limits: The study generally estimated greater richness for naive than memory subsets.

The CDR3 is made up of 14 amino acids. Germline V gene sequence: CDR1 SGHRS, CDR2 YFSETQ. V lost 7 bases to trimming and J lost 6 bases, with 19 bases between them. The receptor was isolated from a man aged 18 to 30 in good health. Material for sequencing was naive CD4+ T cells sorted from blood. The subset was: CD45RA+ positively selected. The genes are TRBV5-1 and TRBJ1-1; a weak D match, TRBD1 (6 bases). The CDR3 region has the DNA TGCGCCAGCCAGAGGATAACAGGGACGGCTGAAGCTTTCTTT. As protein: CASQRITGTAEAFF.